This TCR beta chain originates from a study of cytomegalovirus exposure and HLA in healthy donors. Findings and limits, study-wide: Upon later analysis, HLA-associated TCR beta chains proved more clonally expanded than other, equally common chains. Sequencing had likely introduced a cluster of highly shared sequence variants as an artifact.

This clone appeared a few times. Its antigen is not known. Other DNA sequences in this sample translate to the same CDR3. In the PCR, 60 Vbeta and 13 Jbeta primers were used. Repertoires were generated with immunoSEQ multiplex PCR, while TCRdb's copy carries only in-frame clones and drops some. The sample holds some 140,000 clones; approximately 87% are singletons and the top ten take 1.5%. This CDR3 region has 15 residues. CDR1 and CDR2 (germline): SGHRS, YFSETQ. V lost 4 bases and J 0 bases, leaving 12 bases between the germline ends. Sequenced: PBMCs. The V and J genes are TRBV5-1 and TRBJ2-3; D is possibly TRBD2 (6 bases). This TCR was recovered from a man aged 35 to 55 in good health and CMV-seronegative. The CDR3 loop is CASSPRDSSTDTQYF. As DNA, the CDR3 is TGCGCCAGCAGCCCCCGGGACTCGAGCACAGATACGCAGTATTTT.